The next 10 T cell receptor beta chains were all read from a single sample in a study of cytomegalovirus exposure and HLA in healthy donors. The study ran its PCR with 60 Vbeta and 13 Jbeta primers. TCRdb keeps only in-frame clones here, not all; method: immunoSEQ multiplex PCR. The sample lists approximately 61,000 clones; 75% to 85% were seen once. The sequencing input was PBMCs. The source of these receptors is a man in his fifties or sixties in good health and CMV-seropositive.

This clone turned up a few times. This chain joins TRBV9 and TRBJ2-5, with 7 bases that match TRBD1. The ends lost 4 bases at V and 13 bases at J; junction bases unmatched: 19. Germline loops: CDR1 SGDLS, CDR2 YYNGEE. CDR3 length: 15 residues. CDR3 protein: CASSSQGTSSYEPYF. The CDR3 DNA is TGTGCCAGCAGCTCACAGGGGACCAGCTCCTACGAGCCGTACTTC. Together with reference TRBV9 and TRBJ2-5, the CDR3 gives the full variable domain: DSGVTQTPKHLITATGQRVTLRCSPRSGDLSVYWYQQSLDQGLQFLIQYYNGEERAKGNILERFSAQQFPDLHSELNLSSLELGDSALYFCASSSQGTSSYEPYFGPGTRLLVL.

The genes are TRBV10-2 and TRBJ2-2; 9 nucleotides match TRBD2. The germline gives CDR1 WSHSY, CDR2 SAAADI. V was pared by 6 bases and J by 1 base, with 6 bases of the junction left unmatched. This CDR3 has 16 residues. CDR3 sequence: CASSQPAGGNTGELFF. The CDR3 DNA follows: TGCGCCAGCAGCCAACCAGCGGGAGGGAACACCGGGGAGCTGTTTTTT.

This chain uses TRBV4-3 with TRBJ2-2; 14 positions agree with TRBD2. The CDR3 is made up of 16 amino acids. Unmatched junction bases numbered 4, after V lost 4 bases and J lost 6 bases. Germline loops: CDR1 LGHNA, CDR2 YSLEER. CDR3 residues: CASSRTSGRTAGELFF. In nucleotides, the CDR3 is TGCGCCAGCAGCCGGACTAGCGGGAGGACCGCCGGGGAGCTGTTTTTT.

This chain joins TRBV5-1 and TRBJ2-5; D is ambiguous. Germline V lookup: CDR1 SGHRS, CDR2 YFSETQ. CDR3 length: 12 amino acids. V was cut by 1 base and J by 7 bases, with 8 bases left in between. The CDR3 sequence is CASSLFLGTQYF. DNA of the CDR3: TGCGCCAGCAGCTTGTTCCTAGGGACCCAGTACTTC.

The table lists this clone with a count of one. V and J are TRBV6-5 and TRBJ2-7; 9 bases match TRBD1. The CDR3 loop spans 16 amino acids. V shed 0 bases and J 4 bases; nucleotides not matched to a gene: 7. CDR1 is MNHEY, CDR2 SVGAGI, per germline. The CDR3 bases are TGTGCCAGCAGTTACTCCGCCGGGACAGGGCCTTACGAGCAGTACTTC. Its translation: CASSYSAGTGPYEQYF.

The chain employs TRBV9 and TRBJ2-1; TRBD2 matches at 14 bases. Germline trimming cut 2 bases from V and 10 bases from J; bases unmatched to any gene: 8. This CDR3 is 16 amino acids long. The V gene's germline CDR1 is SGDLS and CDR2 YYNGEE. This chain's CDR3 is CASSVGLAGGSGEQFF. DNA for the CDR3: TGTGCCAGCAGCGTCGGACTAGCGGGGGGAAGTGGCGAGCAGTTCTTC.

The chain carries TRBV18 and TRBJ2-5; TRBD1 is a possible D gene (6 bases). CDR3 size: 14 residues. V lost 2 bases and J lost 2, with 9 bases in between. Per germline, CDR1 KGHSH and CDR2 LQKENI. CDR3 region: CASSPRGKQETQYF. CDR3 in DNA: TGTGCCAGCTCACCAAGGGGGAAGCAAGAGACCCAGTACTTC. The full variable domain, in which reference TRBV18 and TRBJ2-5 provide the parts outside the CDR3, is NAGVMQNPRHLVRRRGQEARLRCSPMKGHSHVYWYRQLPEEGLKFMVYLQKENIIDESGMPKERFSAEFPKEGPSILRIQQVVRGDSAAYFCASSPRGKQETQYFGPGTRLLVL.

This clone was seen a few times. The chain carries TRBV7-2 and TRBJ2-5, with D possibly matching TRBD1 (6 bases). The CDR3 runs 15 residues. Germline V gene sequence: CDR1 SGHTA, CDR2 FQGNSA. Trimming removed 3 bases from V and 5 bases from J, with 16 bases in between. DNA of the CDR3: TGTGCCAGCAGCTTTTTCGACTCAAGGGGGGAGACCCAGTACTTC. This codes for CASSFFDSRGETQYF.

This clone was detected a few times. Lacking the conserved final phenylalanine or tryptophan, this CDR3 likely reflects a read error. The chain has TRBV4-2 and TRBJ2-3; tentatively, D is TRBD2 (5 bases). V was cut by 4 bases and J by 1 base, with 15 bases left in between. CDR3 length equals 16 residues. Germline CDR1 LGHNA, CDR2 YNFKEQ. The CDR3: CASSLLGAEGTDTQYL. As DNA, the CDR3 is TGTGCCAGCAGCCTCCTCGGAGCGGAGGGCACAGATACGCAGTATTTG.

The genes are TRBV9 and TRBJ1-2, with 8 positions matching TRBD1. The CDR3 is made up of 14 amino acids. The germline gives CDR1 SGDLS, CDR2 YYNGEE. The ends lost 0 bases at V and 7 bases at J; junction bases unmatched: 5. CDR3 DNA: TGTGCCAGCAGCGTAGCCGGACAGGGCCGTGGCTACACCTTC. Amino acids: CASSVAGQGRGYTF.